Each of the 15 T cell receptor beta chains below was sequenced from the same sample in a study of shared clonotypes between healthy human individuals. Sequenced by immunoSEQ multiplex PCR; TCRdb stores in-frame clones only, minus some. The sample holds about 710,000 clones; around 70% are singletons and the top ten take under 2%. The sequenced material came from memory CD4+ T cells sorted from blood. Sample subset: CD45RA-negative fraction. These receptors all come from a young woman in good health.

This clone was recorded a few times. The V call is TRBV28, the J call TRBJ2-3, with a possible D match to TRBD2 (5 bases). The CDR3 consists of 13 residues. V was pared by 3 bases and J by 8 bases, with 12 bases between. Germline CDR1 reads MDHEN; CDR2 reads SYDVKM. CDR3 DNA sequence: TGTGCCAGCAGTTTGAAGAGGGTGGGTACGCAGTATTTT. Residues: CASSLKRVGTQYF.

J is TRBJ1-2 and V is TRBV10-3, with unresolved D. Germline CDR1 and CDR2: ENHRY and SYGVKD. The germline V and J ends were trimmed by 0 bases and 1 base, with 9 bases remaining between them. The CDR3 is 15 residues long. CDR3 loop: CAISESVGVNYGYTF. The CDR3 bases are TGTGCCATCAGTGAGTCGGTAGGAGTTAACTATGGCTACACCTTC.

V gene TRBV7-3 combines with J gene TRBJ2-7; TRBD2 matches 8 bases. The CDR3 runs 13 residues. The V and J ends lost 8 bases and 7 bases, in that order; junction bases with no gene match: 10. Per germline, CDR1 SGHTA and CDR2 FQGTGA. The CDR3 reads CASRSGRTGEQYF. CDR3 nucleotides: TGTGCCAGCCGGAGCGGGAGAACGGGGGAGCAGTACTTC. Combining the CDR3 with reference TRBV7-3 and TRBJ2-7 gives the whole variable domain GAGVSQTPSNKVTEKGKYVELRCDPISGHTALYWYRQSLGQGPEFLIYFQGTGAADDSGLPNDRFFAVRPEGSVSTLKIQRTERGDSAVYLCASRSGRTGEQYFGPGTRLTVT.

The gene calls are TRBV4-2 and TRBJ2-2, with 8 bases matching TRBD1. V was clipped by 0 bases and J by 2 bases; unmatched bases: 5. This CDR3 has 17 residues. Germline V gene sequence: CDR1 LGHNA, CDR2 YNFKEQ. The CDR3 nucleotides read TGTGCCAGCAGCCAAGATTTCAGGGGGCTCAACACCGGGGAGCTGTTTTTT. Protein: CASSQDFRGLNTGELFF.

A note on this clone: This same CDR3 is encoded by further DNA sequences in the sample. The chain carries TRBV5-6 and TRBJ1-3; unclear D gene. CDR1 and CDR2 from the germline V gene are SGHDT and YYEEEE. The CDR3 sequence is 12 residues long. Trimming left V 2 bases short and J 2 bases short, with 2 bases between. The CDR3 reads CASSFAGNTIYF. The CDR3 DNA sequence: TGTGCCAGCAGCTTCGCTGGAAACACCATATATTTT.

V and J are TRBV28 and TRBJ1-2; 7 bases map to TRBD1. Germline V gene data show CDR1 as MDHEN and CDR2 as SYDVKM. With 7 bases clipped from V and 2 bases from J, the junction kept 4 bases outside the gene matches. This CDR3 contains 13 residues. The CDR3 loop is CASNQGGNYGYTF. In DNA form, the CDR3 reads TGTGCCAGCAACCAGGGGGGAAACTATGGCTACACCTTC.

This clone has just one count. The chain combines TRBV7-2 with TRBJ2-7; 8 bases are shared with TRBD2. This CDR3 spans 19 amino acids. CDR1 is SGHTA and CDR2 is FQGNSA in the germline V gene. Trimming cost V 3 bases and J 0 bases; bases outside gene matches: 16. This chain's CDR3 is CASSLSRVAGKPFSYEQYF. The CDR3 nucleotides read TGTGCCAGCAGCTTGAGTAGGGTAGCGGGAAAACCCTTCTCCTACGAGCAGTACTTC.

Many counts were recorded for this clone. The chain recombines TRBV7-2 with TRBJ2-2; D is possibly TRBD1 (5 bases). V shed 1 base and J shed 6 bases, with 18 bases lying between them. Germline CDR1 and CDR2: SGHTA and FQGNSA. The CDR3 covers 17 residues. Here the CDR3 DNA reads TGTGCCAGCAGCTTAGATATTGCGGCAGGGCAGGCCGGGGAGCTGTTTTTT. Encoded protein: CASSLDIAAGQAGELFF. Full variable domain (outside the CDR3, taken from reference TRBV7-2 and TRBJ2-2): GAGVSQSPSNKVTEKGKDVELRCDPISGHTALYWYRQSLGQGLEFLIYFQGNSAPDKSGLPSDRFSAERTGGSVSTLTIQRTQQEDSAVYLCASSLDIAAGQAGELFFGEGSRLTVL.

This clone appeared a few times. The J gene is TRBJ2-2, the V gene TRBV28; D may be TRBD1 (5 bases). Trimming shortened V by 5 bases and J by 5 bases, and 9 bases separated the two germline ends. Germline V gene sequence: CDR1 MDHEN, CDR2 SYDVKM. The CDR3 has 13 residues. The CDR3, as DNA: TGTGCCAGCAGTCAGGGTTTTACCGGGGAGCTGTTTTTT. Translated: CASSQGFTGELFF. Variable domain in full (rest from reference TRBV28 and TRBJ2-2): DVKVTQSSRYLVKRTGEKVFLECVQDMDHENMFWYRQDPGLGLRLIYFSYDVKMKEKGDIPEGYSVSREKKERFSLILESASTNQTSMYLCASSQGFTGELFFGEGSRLTVL.

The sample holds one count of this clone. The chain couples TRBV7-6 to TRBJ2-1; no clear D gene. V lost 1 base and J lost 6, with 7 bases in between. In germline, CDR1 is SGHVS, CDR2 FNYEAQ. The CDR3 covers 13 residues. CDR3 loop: CASSLGAPNEQFF. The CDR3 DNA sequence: TGTGCCAGCAGCTTAGGAGCCCCCAATGAGCAGTTCTTC.

CDR3 sequence: CASRTGQLSYGYTF. For the CDR3, the DNA is TGCGCCAGCAGGACGGGACAGCTCAGCTATGGCTACACCTTC. This chain joins TRBV10-2 and TRBJ1-2; TRBD1 matches 7 bases. CDR3 size: 14 residues. Germline CDR1 is WSHSY and CDR2 is SAAADI. V was pared by 6 bases and J by 4 bases, with 8 bases of the junction left unmatched.

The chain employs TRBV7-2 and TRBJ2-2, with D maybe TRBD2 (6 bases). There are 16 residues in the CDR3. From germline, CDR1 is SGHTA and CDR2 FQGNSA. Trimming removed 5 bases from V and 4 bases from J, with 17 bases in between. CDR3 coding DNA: TGTGCCAGCAGCACTCCGGAGGCGGGACCCACCGGGGAGCTGTTTTTT. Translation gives CASSTPEAGPTGELFF.

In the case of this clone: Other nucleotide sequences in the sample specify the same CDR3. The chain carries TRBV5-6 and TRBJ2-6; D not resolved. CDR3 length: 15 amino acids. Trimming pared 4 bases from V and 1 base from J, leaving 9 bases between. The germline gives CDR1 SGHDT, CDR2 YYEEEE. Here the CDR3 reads CASSLRVSGANVLTF. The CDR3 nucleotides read TGTGCCAGCAGCCTCCGGGTTTCTGGGGCCAACGTCCTGACTTTC.

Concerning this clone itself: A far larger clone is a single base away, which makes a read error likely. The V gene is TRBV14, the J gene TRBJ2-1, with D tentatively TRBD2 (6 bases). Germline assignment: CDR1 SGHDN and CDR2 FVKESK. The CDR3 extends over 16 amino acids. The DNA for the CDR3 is TGTGCCAGCAACCAACCGGGGGTAGCGGCCTACAATGAGCAGTTCTTC. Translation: CASNQPGVAAYNEQFF.

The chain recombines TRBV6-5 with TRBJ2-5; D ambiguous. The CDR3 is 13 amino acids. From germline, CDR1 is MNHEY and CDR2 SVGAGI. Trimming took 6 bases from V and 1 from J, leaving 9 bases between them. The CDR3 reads CASRTATQETQYF. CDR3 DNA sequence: TGTGCCAGCAGAACAGCGACCCAAGAGACCCAGTACTTC.